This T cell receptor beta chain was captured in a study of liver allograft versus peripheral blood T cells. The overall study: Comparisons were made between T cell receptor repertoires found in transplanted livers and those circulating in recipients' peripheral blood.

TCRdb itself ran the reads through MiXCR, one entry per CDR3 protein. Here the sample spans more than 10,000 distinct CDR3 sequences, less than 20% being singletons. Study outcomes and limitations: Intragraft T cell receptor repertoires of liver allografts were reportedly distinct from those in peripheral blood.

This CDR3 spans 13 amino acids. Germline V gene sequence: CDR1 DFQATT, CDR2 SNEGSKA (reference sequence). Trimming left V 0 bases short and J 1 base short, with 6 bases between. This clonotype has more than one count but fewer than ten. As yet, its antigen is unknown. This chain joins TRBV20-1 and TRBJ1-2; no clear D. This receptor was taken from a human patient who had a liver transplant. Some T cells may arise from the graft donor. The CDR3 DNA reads TGCAGTGCTAGAGATCCAGATAACTATGGCTACACCTTC. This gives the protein CSARDPDNYGYTF.